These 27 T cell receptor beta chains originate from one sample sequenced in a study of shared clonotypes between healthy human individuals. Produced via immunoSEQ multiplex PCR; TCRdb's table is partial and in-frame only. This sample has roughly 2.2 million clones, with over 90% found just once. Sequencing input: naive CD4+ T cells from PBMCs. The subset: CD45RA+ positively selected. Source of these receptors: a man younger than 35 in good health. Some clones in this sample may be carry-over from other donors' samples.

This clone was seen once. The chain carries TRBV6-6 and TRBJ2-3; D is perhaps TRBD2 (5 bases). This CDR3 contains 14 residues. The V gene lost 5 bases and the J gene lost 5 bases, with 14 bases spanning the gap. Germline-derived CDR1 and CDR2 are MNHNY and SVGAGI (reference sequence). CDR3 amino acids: CASSLHPGGDTQYF. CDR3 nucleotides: TGTGCCAGCAGTCTACACCCAGGAGGAGATACGCAGTATTTT.

The CDR3 here is CASSVVPEAAGNTIYF. Written as DNA, the CDR3 is TGTGCCAGCAGCGTCGTGCCCGAAGCGGCGGGAAACACCATATATTTT. The V and J genes are TRBV9 and TRBJ1-3; no reliable D call. The V gene's germline CDR1 is SGDLS and CDR2 YYNGEE. Trimming shortened V by 2 bases and J by 4 bases, and 16 bases separated the two germline ends. The CDR3 spans 16 residues.

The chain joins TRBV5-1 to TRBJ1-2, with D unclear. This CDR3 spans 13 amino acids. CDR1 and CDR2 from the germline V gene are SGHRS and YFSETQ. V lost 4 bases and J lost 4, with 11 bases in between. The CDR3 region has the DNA TGCGCCAGCAGCGCCGGAGGTCCCTATGGCTACACCTTC. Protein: CASSAGGPYGYTF.

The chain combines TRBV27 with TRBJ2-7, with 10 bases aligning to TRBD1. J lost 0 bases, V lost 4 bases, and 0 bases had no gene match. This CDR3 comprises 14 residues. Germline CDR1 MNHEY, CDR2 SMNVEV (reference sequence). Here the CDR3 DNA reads TGTGCCAGCAGTTGGACAGGGGGCTCCTACGAGCAGTACTTC. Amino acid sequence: CASSWTGGSYEQYF.

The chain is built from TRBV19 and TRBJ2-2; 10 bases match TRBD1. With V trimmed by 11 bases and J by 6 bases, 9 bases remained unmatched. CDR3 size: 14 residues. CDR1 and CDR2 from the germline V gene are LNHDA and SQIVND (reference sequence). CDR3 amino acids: CACSPGQGPGELFF. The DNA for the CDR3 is TGTGCCTGCTCGCCGGGACAGGGGCCCGGGGAGCTGTTTTTT.

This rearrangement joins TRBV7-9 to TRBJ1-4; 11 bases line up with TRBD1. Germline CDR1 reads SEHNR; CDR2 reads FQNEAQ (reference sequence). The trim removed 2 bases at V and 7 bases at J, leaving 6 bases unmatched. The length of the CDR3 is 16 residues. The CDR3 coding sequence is TGTGCCAGCAGCTTACGACCAGGGACAGGGGGTGAAAAACTGTTTTTT. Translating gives CASSLRPGTGGEKLFF.

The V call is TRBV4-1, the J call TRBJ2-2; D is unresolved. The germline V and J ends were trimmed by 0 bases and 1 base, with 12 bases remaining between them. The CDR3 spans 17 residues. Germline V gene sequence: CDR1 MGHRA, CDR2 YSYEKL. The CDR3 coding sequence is TGCGCCAGCAGCCAAGATTTGGGGATCGGGAACACCGGGGAGCTGTTTTTT. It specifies CASSQDLGIGNTGELFF.

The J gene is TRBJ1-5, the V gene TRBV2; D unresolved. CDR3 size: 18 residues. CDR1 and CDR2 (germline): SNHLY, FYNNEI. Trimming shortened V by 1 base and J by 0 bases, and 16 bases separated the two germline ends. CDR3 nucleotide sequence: TGTGCCAGCAGTGAAGGGTTGGTTCACCAGCTTAGCAATCAGCCCCAGCATTTT. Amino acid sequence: CASSEGLVHQLSNQPQHF.

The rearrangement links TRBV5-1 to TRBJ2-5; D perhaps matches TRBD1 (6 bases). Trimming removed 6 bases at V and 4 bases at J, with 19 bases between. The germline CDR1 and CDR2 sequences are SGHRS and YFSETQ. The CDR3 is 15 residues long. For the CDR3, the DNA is TGCGCCAGCACCATCCTGAACAGGGTTGGAGAGACCCAGTACTTC. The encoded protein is CASTILNRVGETQYF.

Written as DNA, the CDR3 is TGTGCCAGCCGCGCCCCCCATTCCAATGAGCAGTTCTTC. It encodes CASRAPHSNEQFF. This sequence joins TRBV6-1 and TRBJ2-1, with D uncertain. Germline V gene sequence: CDR1 MNHNS, CDR2 SASEGT. The CDR3 extends over 13 amino acids. The V and J ends lost 8 bases and 6 bases respectively, with 14 bases between them.

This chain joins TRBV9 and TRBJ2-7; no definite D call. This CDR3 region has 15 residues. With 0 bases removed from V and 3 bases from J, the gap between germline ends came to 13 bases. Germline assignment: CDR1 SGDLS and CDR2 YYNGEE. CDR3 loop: CASSVGGSWNYEQYF. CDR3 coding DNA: TGTGCCAGCAGCGTAGGCGGCTCCTGGAACTACGAGCAGTACTTC.

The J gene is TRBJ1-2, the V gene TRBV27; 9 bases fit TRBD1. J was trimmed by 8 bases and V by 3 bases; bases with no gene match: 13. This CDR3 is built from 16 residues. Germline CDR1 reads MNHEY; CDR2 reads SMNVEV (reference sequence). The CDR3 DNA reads TGTGCCAGCAGTTTCGGTCCTAACAGGGGGCGTTGGGGCTACACCTTC. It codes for CASSFGPNRGRWGYTF.

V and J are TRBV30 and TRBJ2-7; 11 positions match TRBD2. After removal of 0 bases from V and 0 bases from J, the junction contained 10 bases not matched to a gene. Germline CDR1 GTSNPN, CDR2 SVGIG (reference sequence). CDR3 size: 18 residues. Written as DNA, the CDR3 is TGTGCCTGGAGTGTACGGAGACTAGCGGGATCTAGCTCCTACGAGCAGTACTTC. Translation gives CAWSVRRLAGSSSYEQYF.

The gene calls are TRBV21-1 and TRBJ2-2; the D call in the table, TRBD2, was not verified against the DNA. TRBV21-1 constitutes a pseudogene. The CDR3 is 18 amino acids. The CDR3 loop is CASSKVGLAGVKAGELFF. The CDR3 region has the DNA TGTGCCAGCAGCAAAGTAGGACTAGCGGGAGTTAAAGCCGGGGAGCTGTTTTTT.

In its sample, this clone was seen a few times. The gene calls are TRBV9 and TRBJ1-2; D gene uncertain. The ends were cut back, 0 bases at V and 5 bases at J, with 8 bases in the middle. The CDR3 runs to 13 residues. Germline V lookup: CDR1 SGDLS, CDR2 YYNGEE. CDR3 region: CASSVEPGYGYTF. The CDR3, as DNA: TGTGCCAGCAGCGTAGAACCAGGTTATGGCTACACCTTC.

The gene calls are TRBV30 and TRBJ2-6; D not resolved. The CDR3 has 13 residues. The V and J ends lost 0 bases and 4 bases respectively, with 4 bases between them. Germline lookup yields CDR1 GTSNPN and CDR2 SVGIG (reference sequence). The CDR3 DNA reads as TGTGCCTGGAGTGTATGGGGGGCCAACGTCCTGACTTTC. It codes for CAWSVWGANVLTF.

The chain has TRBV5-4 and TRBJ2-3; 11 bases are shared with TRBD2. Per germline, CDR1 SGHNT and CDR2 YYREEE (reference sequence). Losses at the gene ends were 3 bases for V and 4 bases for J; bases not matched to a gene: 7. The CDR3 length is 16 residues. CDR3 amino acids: CASSSHLAGGADTQYF. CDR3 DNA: TGTGCCAGCAGCTCTCATTTAGCGGGAGGGGCAGATACGCAGTATTTT.

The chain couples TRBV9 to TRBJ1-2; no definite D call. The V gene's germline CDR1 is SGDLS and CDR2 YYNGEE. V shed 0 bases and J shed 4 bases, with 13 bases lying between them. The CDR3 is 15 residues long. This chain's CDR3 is CASSVATGTFYGYTF. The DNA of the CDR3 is TGTGCCAGCAGCGTAGCTACGGGCACCTTCTATGGCTACACCTTC. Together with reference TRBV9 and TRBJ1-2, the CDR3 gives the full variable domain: DSGVTQTPKHLITATGQRVTLRCSPRSGDLSVYWYQQSLDQGLQFLIQYYNGEERAKGNILERFSAQQFPDLHSELNLSSLELGDSALYFCASSVATGTFYGYTFGSGTRLTVV.

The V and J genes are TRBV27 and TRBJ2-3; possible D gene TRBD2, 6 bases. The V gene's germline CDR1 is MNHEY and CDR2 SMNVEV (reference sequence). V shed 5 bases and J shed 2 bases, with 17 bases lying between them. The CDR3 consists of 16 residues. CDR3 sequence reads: CASSSPPGLHTDTQYF. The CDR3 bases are TGTGCCAGCAGTAGTCCTCCGGGACTCCACACAGATACGCAGTATTTT.

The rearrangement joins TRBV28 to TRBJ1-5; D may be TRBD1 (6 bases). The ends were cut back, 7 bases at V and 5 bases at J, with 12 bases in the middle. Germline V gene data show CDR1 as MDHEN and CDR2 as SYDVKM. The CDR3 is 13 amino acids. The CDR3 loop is CASTLGGDQPQHF. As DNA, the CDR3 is TGTGCCAGCACCTTAGGGGGGGATCAGCCCCAGCATTTT.

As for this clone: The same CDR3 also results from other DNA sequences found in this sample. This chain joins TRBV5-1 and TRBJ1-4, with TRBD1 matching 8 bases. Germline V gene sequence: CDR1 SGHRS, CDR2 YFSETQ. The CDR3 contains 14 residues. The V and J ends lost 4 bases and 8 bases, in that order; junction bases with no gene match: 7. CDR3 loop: CASSTGQGGEKLFF. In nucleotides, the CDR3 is TGCGCCAGCAGCACCGGACAGGGTGGGGAAAAACTGTTTTTT. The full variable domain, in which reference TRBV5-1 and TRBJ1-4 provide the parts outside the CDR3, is KAGVTQTPRYLIKTRGQQVTLSCSPISGHRSVSWYQQTPGQGLQFLFEYFSETQRNKGNFPGRFSGRQFSNSRSEMNVSTLELGDSALYLCASSTGQGGEKLFFGSGTQLSVL.

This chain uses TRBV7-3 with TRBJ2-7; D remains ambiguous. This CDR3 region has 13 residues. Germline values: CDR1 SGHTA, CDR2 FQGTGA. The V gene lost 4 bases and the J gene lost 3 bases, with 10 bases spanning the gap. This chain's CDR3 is CASSYGNNYEQYF. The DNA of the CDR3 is TGTGCCAGCAGCTACGGTAATAACTACGAGCAGTACTTC.

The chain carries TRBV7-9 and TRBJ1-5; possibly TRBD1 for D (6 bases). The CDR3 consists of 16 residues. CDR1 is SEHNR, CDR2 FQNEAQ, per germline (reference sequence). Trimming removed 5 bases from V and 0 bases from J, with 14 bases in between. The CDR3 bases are TGTGCCAGCAGCCAAGGACAGACTAATAGCAATCAGCCCCAGCATTTT. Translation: CASSQGQTNSNQPQHF.

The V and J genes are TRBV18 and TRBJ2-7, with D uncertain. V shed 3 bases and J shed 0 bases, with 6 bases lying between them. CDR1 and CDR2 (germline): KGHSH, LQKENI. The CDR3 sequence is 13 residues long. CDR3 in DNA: TGTGCCAGCTCACCCCAATACTCCTACGAGCAGTACTTC. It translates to CASSPQYSYEQYF.

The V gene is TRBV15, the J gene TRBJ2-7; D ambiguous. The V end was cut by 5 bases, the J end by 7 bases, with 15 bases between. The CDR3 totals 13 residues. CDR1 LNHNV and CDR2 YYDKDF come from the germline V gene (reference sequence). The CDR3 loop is CATSPAPVGEQYF. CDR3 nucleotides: TGTGCCACCAGCCCCGCCCCGGTTGGAGAGCAGTACTTC.

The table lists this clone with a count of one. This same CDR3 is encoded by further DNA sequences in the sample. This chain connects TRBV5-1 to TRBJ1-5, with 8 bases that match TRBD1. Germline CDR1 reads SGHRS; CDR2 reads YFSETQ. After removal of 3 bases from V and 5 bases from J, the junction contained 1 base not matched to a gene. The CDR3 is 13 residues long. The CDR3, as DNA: TGCGCCAGCAGCTCGACAGGGGATCAGCCCCAGCATTTT. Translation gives CASSSTGDQPQHF.

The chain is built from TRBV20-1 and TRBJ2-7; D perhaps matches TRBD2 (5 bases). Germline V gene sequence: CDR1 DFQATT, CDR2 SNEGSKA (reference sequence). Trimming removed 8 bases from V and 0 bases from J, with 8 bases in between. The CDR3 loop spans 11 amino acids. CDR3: CSPGSSYEQYF. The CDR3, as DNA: TGCAGTCCGGGGAGCTCCTACGAGCAGTACTTC.